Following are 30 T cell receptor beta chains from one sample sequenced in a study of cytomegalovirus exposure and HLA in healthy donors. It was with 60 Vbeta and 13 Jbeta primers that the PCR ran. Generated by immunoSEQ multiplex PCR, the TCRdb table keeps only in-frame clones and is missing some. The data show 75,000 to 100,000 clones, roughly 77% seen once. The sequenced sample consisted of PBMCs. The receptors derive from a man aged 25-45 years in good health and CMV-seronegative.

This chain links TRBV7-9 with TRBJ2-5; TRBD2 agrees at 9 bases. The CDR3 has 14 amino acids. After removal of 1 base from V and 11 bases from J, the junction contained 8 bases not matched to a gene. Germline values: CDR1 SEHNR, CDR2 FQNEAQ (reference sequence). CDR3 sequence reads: CASSLGLAGDEQYF. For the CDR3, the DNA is TGTGCCAGCAGCTTAGGGTTAGCGGGGGATGAGCAGTACTTC.

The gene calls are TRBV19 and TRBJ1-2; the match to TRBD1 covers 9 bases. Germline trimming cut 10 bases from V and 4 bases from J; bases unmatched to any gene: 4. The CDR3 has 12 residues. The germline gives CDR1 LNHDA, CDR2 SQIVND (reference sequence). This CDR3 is CATQDRGYGYTF. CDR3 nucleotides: TGTGCCACCCAGGACAGGGGCTATGGCTACACCTTC.

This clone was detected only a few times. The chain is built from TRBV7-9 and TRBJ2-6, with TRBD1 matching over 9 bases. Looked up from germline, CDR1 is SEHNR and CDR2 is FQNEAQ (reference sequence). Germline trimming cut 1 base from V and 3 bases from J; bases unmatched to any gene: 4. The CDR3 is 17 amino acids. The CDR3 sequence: CASSLVTTGGGANVLTF. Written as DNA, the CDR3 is TGTGCCAGCAGCTTAGTGACGACAGGGGGTGGGGCCAACGTCCTGACTTTC.

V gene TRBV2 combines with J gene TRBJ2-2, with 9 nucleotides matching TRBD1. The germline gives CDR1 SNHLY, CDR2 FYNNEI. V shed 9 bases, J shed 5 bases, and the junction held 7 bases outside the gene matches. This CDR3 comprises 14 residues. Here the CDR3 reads CASAGTGLTGELFF. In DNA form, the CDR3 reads TGTGCCAGTGCCGGGACAGGGTTGACCGGGGAGCTGTTTTTT. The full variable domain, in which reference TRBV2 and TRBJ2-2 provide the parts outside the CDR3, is EPEVTQTPSHQVTQMGQEVILRCVPISNHLYFYWYRQILGQKVEFLVSFYNNEISEKSEIFDDQFSVERPDGSNFTLKIRSTKLEDSAMYFCASAGTGLTGELFFGEGSRLTVL.

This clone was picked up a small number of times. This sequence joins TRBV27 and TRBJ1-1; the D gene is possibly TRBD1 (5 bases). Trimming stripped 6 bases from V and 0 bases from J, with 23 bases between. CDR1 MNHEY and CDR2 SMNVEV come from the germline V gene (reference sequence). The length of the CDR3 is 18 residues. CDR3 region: CASSFCRGGRLMNTEAFF. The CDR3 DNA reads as TGTGCCAGCAGCTTTTGTCGGGGGGGGAGGCTTATGAACACTGAAGCTTTCTTT.

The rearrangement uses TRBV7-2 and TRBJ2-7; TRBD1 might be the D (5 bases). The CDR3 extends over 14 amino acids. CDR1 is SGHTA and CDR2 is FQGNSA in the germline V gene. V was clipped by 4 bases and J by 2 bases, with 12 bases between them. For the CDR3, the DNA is TGTGCCAGCAGCTGGGGCCTAAGCCCCTACGAGCAGTACTTC. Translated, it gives CASSWGLSPYEQYF.

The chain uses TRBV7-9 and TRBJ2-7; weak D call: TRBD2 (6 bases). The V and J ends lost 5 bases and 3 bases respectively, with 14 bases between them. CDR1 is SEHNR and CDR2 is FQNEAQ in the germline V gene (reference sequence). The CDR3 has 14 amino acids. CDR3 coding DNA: TGTGCCAGCAGCCGACCGGGGGTGTTCTACGAGCAGTACTTC. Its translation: CASSRPGVFYEQYF.

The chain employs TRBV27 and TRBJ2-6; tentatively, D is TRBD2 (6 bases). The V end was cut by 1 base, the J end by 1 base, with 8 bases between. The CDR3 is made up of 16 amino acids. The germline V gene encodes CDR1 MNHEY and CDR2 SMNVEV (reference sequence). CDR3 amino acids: CASSLLGGSGANVLTF. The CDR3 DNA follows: TGTGCCAGCAGTTTATTGGGGGGATCTGGGGCCAACGTCCTGACTTTC. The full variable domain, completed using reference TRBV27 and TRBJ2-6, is EAQVTQNPRYLITVTGKKLTVTCSQNMNHEYMSWYRQDPGLGLRQIYYSMNVEVTDKGDVPEGYKVSRKEKRNFPLILESPSPNQTSLYFCASSLLGGSGANVLTFGAGSRLTVL.

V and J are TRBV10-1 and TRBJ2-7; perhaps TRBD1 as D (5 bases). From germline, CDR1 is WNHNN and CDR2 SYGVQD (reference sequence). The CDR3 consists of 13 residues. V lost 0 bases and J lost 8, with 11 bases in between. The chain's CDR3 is CASSESPQGKQYF. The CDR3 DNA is TGCGCCAGCAGTGAGTCCCCCCAGGGAAAGCAGTACTTC.

The CDR3 DNA reads as TGCGCCAGCAGCCGGCTAGGGGGGCAGGGGGACACCGGGGAGCTGTTTTTT. Protein: CASSRLGGQGDTGELFF. This chain connects TRBV4-3 to TRBJ2-2, with D tentatively TRBD1 (7 bases). The CDR3 runs to 17 residues. CDR1 is LGHNA, CDR2 YSLEER, per germline. V was trimmed by 4 bases and J by 3 bases, leaving 18 bases between them.

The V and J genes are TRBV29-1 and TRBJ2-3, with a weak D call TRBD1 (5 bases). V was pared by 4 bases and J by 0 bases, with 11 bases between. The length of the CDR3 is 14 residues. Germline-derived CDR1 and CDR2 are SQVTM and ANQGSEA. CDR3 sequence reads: CSVVGKGSTDTQYF. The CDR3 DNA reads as TGCAGCGTTGTGGGGAAGGGGAGCACAGATACGCAGTATTTT.

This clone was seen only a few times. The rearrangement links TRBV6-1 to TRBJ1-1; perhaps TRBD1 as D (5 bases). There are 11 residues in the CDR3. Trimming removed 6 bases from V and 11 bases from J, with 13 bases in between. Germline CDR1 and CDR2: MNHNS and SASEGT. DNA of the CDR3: TGTGCCAGCAGCAGGGTTTCACAGGCTTTCTTT. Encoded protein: CASSRVSQAFF.

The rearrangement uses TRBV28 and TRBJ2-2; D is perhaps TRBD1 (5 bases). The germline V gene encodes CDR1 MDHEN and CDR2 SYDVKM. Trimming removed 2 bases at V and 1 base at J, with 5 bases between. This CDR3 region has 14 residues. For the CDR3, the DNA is TGTGCCAGCAGTTTAGGACAGAACACCGGGGAGCTGTTTTTT. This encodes CASSLGQNTGELFF.

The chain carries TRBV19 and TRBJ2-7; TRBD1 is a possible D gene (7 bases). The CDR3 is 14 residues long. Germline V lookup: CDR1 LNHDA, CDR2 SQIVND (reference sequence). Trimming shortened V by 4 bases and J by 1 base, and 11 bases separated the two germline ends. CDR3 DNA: TGTGCCAGTAGTACCCAGGGGGGTTCCTACGAGCAGTACTTC. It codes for CASSTQGGSYEQYF.

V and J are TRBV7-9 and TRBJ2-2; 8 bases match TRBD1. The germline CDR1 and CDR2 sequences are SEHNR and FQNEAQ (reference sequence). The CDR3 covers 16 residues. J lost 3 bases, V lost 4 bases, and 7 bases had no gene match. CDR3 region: CASSYPRTGYTGELFF. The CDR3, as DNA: TGTGCCAGCAGCTACCCCCGGACAGGGTACACCGGGGAGCTGTTTTTT.

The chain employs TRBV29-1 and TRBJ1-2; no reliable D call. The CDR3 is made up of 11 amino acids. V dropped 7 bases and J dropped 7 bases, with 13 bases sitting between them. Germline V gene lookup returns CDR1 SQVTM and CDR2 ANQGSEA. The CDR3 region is CSDGILRGYTF. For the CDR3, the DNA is TGCAGCGACGGGATCCTTCGTGGCTACACCTTC.

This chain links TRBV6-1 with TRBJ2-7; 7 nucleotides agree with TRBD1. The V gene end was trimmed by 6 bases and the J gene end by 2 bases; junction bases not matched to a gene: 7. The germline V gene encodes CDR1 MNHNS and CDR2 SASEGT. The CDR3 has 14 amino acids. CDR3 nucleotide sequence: TGTGCCAGCAGGGACCGGGACAGTCCCTACGAGCAGTACTTC. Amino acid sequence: CASRDRDSPYEQYF.

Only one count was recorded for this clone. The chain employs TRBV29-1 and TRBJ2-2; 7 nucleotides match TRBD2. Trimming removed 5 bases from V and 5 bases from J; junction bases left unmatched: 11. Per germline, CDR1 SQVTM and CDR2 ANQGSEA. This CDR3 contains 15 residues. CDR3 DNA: TGCAGCGTTTCGGGCGGGAGAGGAGGGACCGGGGAGCTGTTTTTT. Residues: CSVSGGRGGTGELFF.

CDR3 protein: CASSPIRSTPAGTEAFF. The CDR3 DNA reads as TGTGCCAGCTCACCAATCCGCTCAACTCCAGCGGGCACTGAAGCTTTCTTT. The chain recombines TRBV18 with TRBJ1-1; D remains unclear. The CDR3 sequence is 17 residues long. The V gene's germline CDR1 is KGHSH and CDR2 LQKENI. Trimming pared 2 bases from V and 4 bases from J, leaving 20 bases between. Complete variable domain (other parts from reference TRBV18 and TRBJ1-1): NAGVMQNPRHLVRRRGQEARLRCSPMKGHSHVYWYRQLPEEGLKFMVYLQKENIIDESGMPKERFSAEFPKEGPSILRIQQVVRGDSAAYFCASSPIRSTPAGTEAFFGQGTRLTVV.

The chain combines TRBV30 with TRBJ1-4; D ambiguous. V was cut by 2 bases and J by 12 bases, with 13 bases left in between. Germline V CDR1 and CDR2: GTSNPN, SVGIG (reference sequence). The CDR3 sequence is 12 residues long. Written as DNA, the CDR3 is TGTGCCTGGAGTCCCATTCAACAAGAACTGTTTTTT. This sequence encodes CAWSPIQQELFF. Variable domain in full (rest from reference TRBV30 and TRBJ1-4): SQTIHQWPATLVQPVGSPLSLECTVEGTSNPNLYWYRQAAGRGLQLLFYSVGIGQISSEVPQNLSASRPQDRQFILSSKKLLLSDSGFYLCAWSPIQQELFFGSGTQLSVL.

For the CDR3, the DNA is TGTGCCAGCAGTGACCCAGGGCCCACTGAAGCTTTCTTT. Translating it yields CASSDPGPTEAFF. This rearrangement joins TRBV25-1 to TRBJ1-1; tentative D call: TRBD1 (5 bases). Germline V lookup: CDR1 MGHDK, CDR2 SYGVNS. V was clipped by 3 bases and J by 4 bases, with 9 bases between them. This CDR3 is built from 13 residues.

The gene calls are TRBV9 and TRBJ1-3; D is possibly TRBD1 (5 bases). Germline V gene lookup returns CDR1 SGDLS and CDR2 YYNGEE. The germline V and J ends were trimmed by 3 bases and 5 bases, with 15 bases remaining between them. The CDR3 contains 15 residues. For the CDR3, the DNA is TGTGCCAGCAGCGACAACCGGGACTCCCGAAACACCATATATTTT. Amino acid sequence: CASSDNRDSRNTIYF.

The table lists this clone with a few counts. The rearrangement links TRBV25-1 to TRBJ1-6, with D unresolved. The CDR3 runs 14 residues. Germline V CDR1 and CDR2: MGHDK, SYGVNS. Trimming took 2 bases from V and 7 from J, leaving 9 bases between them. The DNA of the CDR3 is TGTGCCAGCAGTGAAGTAGGGAGGAATTCACCCCTCCACTTT. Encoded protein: CASSEVGRNSPLHF.

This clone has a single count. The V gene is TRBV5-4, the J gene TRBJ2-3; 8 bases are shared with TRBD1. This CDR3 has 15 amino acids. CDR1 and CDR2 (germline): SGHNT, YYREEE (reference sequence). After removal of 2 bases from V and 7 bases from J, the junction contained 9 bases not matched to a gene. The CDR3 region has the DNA TGTGCCAGCAGCTTAGGACAGGGAATACAGTATACGCAGTATTTT. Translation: CASSLGQGIQYTQYF. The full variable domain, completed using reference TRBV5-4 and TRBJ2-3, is ETGVTQSPTHLIKTRGQQVTLRCSSQSGHNTVSWYQQALGQGPQFIFQYYREEENGRGNFPPRFSGLQFPNYSSELNVNALELDDSALYLCASSLGQGIQYTQYFGPGTRLTVL.

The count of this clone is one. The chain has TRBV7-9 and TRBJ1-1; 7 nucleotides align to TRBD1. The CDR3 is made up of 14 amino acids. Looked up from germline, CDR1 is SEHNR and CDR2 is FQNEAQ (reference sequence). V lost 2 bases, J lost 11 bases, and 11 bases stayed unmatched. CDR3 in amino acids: CASSLMASGGKAFF. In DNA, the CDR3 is TGTGCCAGCAGCTTAATGGCGTCAGGGGGTAAGGCTTTCTTT.

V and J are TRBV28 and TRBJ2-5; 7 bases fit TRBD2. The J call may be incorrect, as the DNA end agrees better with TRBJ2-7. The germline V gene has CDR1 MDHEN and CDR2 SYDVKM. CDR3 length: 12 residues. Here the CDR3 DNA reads TGTGCCAGCAGTGCCGGGGGGTACGAGCAGTACTTC. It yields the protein CASSAGGYEQYF.

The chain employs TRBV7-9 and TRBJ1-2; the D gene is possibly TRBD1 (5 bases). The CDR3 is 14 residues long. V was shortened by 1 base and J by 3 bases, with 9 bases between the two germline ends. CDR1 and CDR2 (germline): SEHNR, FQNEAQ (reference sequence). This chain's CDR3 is CASSLVGADYGYTF. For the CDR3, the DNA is TGTGCCAGCAGCTTAGTAGGGGCAGACTATGGCTACACCTTC.

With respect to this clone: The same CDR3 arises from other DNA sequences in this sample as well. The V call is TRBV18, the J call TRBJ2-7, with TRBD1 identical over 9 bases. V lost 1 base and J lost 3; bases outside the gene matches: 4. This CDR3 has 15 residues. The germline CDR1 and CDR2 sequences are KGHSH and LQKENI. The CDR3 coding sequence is TGTGCCAGCTCACCACTTCCGGGACAGGGCTACGAGCAGTACTTC. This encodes CASSPLPGQGYEQYF.

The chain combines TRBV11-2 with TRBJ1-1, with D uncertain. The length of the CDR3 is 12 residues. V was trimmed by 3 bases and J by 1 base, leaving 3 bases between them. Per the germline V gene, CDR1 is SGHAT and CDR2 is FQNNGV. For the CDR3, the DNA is TGTGCCAGCAGCTTCCAGAACACTGAAGCTTTCTTT. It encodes CASSFQNTEAFF. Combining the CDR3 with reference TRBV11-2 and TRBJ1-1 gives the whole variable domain EAGVAQSPRYKIIEKRQSVAFWCNPISGHATLYWYQQILGQGPKLLIQFQNNGVVDDSQLPKDRFSAERLKGVDSTLKIQPAKLEDSAVYLCASSFQNTEAFFGQGTRLTVV.

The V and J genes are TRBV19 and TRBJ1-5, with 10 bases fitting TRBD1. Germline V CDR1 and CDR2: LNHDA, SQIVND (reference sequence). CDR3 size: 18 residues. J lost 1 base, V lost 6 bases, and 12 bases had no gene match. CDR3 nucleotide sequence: TGTGCCAGTAGATCCGGGACAGGGGACCCCCTCAGCAATCAGCCCCAGCATTTT. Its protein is CASRSGTGDPLSNQPQHF.